This TCR beta chain originates from a study of OX40 agonist ivuxolimab in advanced cancers. The wider study: Patients with prior anti-PD-1, anti-PD-L1 or anti-CTLA-4 therapy were eligible; less than 50% had some. Regarding the study as a whole: CD4+ and CD8+ blood T cells expanded clonally by week 6 at 0.1 to 3.0 mg/kg.

Germline CDR1 is MNHEY and CDR2 is SMNVEV (reference sequence). This CDR3 has 14 amino acids. Trimming stripped 2 bases from V and 0 bases from J, with 7 bases between. Exclusion of a patient followed from autoimmune disease history or systemic immunosuppression. As to this clone: The antigen remains undetermined.

Libraries were prepared by immunoSEQ multiplex PCR; TCRdb keeps only in-frame clonotypes and omits some of them. There are 71,000 or so clones in the sample; over 85% occur only once, and about 6.7% lies in the top ten. The source is an adult with an advanced solid tumor such as melanoma, head and neck, liver or kidney cancer. Sequencing used CD4+ or CD8+ T cells sorted from blood, obtained in a trial of the OX40 agonist ivuxolimab. V gene TRBV27 combines with J gene TRBJ2-5; D remains unclear. The CDR3 loop is CASSLSPNQETQYF. DNA of the CDR3: TGTGCCAGCAGTTTAAGTCCCAACCAAGAGACCCAGTACTTC.